Listed below are T cell receptor beta chains from one sample, sequenced in a study of blood T cell repertoires in COVID-19. Repertoires were generated with immunoSEQ multiplex PCR, while TCRdb's copy carries only in-frame clones and drops some. The sample carries 180,000 or so clones, approximately 81% recorded once. Source material: peripheral blood. The receptors were sampled from a person aged 70 to 85 with COVID-19, enrolled during active disease. Both conserved end residues are part of each CDR3. The order of the fields is D gene, J gene, V gene, CDR3 protein. A D gene is named only where the DNA matches it firmly.

D: TRBD1
J: TRBJ1-2
V: TRBV6-2/TRBV6-3
CDR3: CASSSGRGLNYGYTF

D: NA
J: TRBJ2-6
V: TRBV19
CDR3: CASRPGAVGSGANVLTF

D: NA
J: TRBJ1-5
V: TRBV10-3
CDR3: CAISDRGGNQPQHF

D: NA
J: TRBJ2-3
V: TRBV5-5
CDR3: CASTIRWDSDTQYF

D: NA
J: TRBJ1-5
V: TRBV19
CDR3: CASSSQMYQPQHF

D: NA
J: TRBJ2-5
V: TRBV7-8
CDR3: CASSLLQRGETQYF

D: TRBD2
J: TRBJ2-3
V: TRBV19
CDR3: CASSPPGLVSDTQYF

D: NA
J: TRBJ1-1
V: TRBV30
CDR3: CAWGRGEAFF

D: NA
J: TRBJ1-2
V: TRBV5-4
CDR3: CASSPGGGKANYGYTF

D: NA
J: TRBJ2-1
V: TRBV5-1
CDR3: CASSPSDFEQFF

D: NA
J: TRBJ2-3
V: TRBV19
CDR3: CASRRSIGDKDTQYF

D: TRBD1
J: TRBJ2-1
V: TRBV28
CDR3: CASSAPSRGNEQFF

D: TRBD1
J: TRBJ1-1
V: TRBV28
CDR3: CASAEGAVNTEAFF

D: TRBD2
J: TRBJ2-1
V: TRBV6-4
CDR3: CASSDSGTSGNNEQFF

D: NA
J: TRBJ2-3
V: TRBV7-2
CDR3: CASSLVGSDSTDTQYF

D: TRBD2
J: TRBJ2-7
V: TRBV7-2
CDR3: CASSSGGAREQYF

D: NA
J: TRBJ1-1
V: TRBV28
CDR3: CASSGEGTRYTEAFF

D: NA
J: TRBJ1-5
V: TRBV24-1
CDR3: CATSDTGGPQHF

D: NA
J: TRBJ2-2
V: TRBV4-3
CDR3: CASSQLRGPGQTGELFF

D: NA
J: TRBJ2-1
V: TRBV7-2
CDR3: CASSTPRGSEQFF

D: TRBD1
J: TRBJ1-1
V: TRBV29-1
CDR3: CSVEDRAYTEAFF

D: NA
J: TRBJ1-6
V: TRBV18
CDR3: CASSPNGNSPLHF

D: NA
J: TRBJ1-1
V: TRBV29-1
CDR3: CSASTTEAFF

D: TRBD1
J: TRBJ2-2
V: TRBV5-1
CDR3: CASSPGTGTNTGELFF

D: NA
J: TRBJ2-5
V: TRBV19
CDR3: CASSFSEGRETQYF

D: NA
J: TRBJ1-2
V: TRBV15
CDR3: CATSREEGDGYTF

D: TRBD1
J: TRBJ1-2
V: TRBV15
CDR3: CATSRVVGGRGYTF

D: TRBD2
J: TRBJ2-1
V: TRBV7-3
CDR3: CASSLFTAGASSYNEQFF

D: NA
J: TRBJ1-5
V: TRBV7-2
CDR3: CASSIEGRTYSNQPQHF

D: NA
J: TRBJ1-3
V: TRBV19
CDR3: CASSIDASGSGNTIYF

D: NA
J: TRBJ2-1
V: TRBV6-5
CDR3: CASSYRSARGNEQFF

D: NA
J: TRBJ1-1
V: TRBV4-2
CDR3: CASSQDSSGVFTEAFF

D: TRBD1
J: TRBJ2-1
V: TRBV19
CDR3: CASSIAAGGGEQFF

D: TRBD1
J: TRBJ1-1
V: TRBV20-1
CDR3: CSASRDRANTEAFF

D: NA
J: TRBJ1-4
V: TRBV5-5
CDR3: CASSLSARGFTNEKLFF

D: NA
J: TRBJ2-1
V: TRBV28
CDR3: CASNPGGKLEQFF

D: TRBD1
J: TRBJ2-1
V: TRBV19
CDR3: CASSIGGTGRNEQFF

D: NA
J: TRBJ1-6
V: TRBV6-6
CDR3: CASRLTNDSPLHF

D: NA
J: TRBJ1-2
V: TRBV2
CDR3: CASSGLGHSVRGYTF

D: TRBD1
J: TRBJ1-6
V: TRBV3-1/TRBV3-2
CDR3: CASSVQGIPSPLHF

D: NA
J: TRBJ2-2
V: TRBV7-6
CDR3: CASSLGQDGGELFF

D: NA
J: TRBJ1-3
V: TRBV9
CDR3: CASSVADIISGNTIYF

D: TRBD1
J: TRBJ2-1
V: TRBV6-4
CDR3: CAIYRDRDYNEQFF

D: TRBD2
J: TRBJ2-1
V: TRBV7-3
CDR3: CASSSQGGRVDEQFF

D: NA
J: TRBJ1-5
V: TRBV27
CDR3: CASSFRENQPQHF

D: TRBD1
J: TRBJ2-5
V: TRBV3-1/TRBV3-2
CDR3: CASSQRETGVGTQYF

D: TRBD1
J: TRBJ1-3
V: TRBV25-1
CDR3: CASMGQNTGNTIYF

D: TRBD1
J: TRBJ2-5
V: TRBV19
CDR3: CASSRWTGTNQETQYF

D: NA
J: TRBJ1-1
V: TRBV6-5
CDR3: CASSYETEKNTEAFF

D: NA
J: TRBJ1-5
V: TRBV6-6
CDR3: CASRGSNQPQHF

D: NA
J: TRBJ1-3
V: TRBV5-1
CDR3: CASSLEIAASLYF

D: TRBD2
J: TRBJ2-3
V: TRBV6-4
CDR3: CASSDSGLSTDTQYF

D: NA
J: TRBJ1-1
V: TRBV12-3/TRBV12-4
CDR3: CASSQGVNTEAFF

D: NA
J: TRBJ1-3
V: TRBV28
CDR3: CASSSGGRNSGNTIYF

D: NA
J: TRBJ1-2
V: TRBV2
CDR3: CASTKGTPDGIYGYTF

D: NA
J: TRBJ1-2
V: TRBV6-4
CDR3: CASSPRENYGYTF

D: TRBD2
J: TRBJ2-5
V: TRBV3-1/TRBV3-2
CDR3: CASSQRASGQETQYF